A single TCR beta chain is shown here with its context. Its specificity is unknown. CD8 cells regarded as naive lacked CD45RO, were positively chosen for CCR7, and omitted terminally differentiated effector memory CD45RA+ cells. The CDR3 sequence is 16 residues long. V dropped 5 bases and J dropped 7; count of bases not matched to a gene: 7. Germline V gives CDR1 SGHAT, CDR2 FQDESV (reference sequence). Samples underwent the assay at deep level. Investigators spread the genomic DNA of each subset evenly over several immunoSEQ plates. Measured with immunoSEQ multiplex PCR; TCRdb has only the in-frame clones, and not every one. The sample has about 2,200,000 clones, roughly 91% seen once; the top ten hold around 1.7%. The data are from a study of shared clonotypes between healthy human individuals. Overall study: CD4 naive cells filled three plates per donor, CD4 memory three, CD8 naive two and CD8 memory one. Study findings and constraints: A handful of donors shared roughly 5% of their naive CD4 clonotypes.

The source is a young man in good health. Some clones in this sample may be carry-over from other donors' samples. Source material: naive CD8+ T cells from PBMCs. The chain has TRBV11-1 and TRBJ2-1; 14 bases align to TRBD2. The chain's CDR3 is CASSVGLAGAMNEQFF. As DNA, the CDR3 is TGTGCCAGCAGCGTGGGACTAGCGGGAGCGATGAATGAGCAGTTCTTC.